A single sample gave rise to the 23 T cell receptor beta chains below, sequenced in a study of CD4 T cells in relation to SARS-CoV-2 and coronaviruses. Unexposed donor CD4+ T cells date from about 2010-2018, before the COVID-19 pandemic. The cells were cultured for about ten days before CD4+ T cells were isolated. This table comes from immunoSEQ multiplex PCR, and its TCRdb copy is limited to in-frame clones, with some not included. The data show over 25,000 clones, with about three quarters seen just once and roughly 14% held by the top ten. Their cognate antigens are unknown. The specimen was CD4+ T cells from PBMCs, cultured in vitro. Every receptor here comes from a human donor in good health.

J is TRBJ2-5 and V is TRBV6-5; no clear D. CDR1 is MNHEY, CDR2 SVGAGI, per germline. Deletions cut 0 bases from V and 5 bases from J, with 13 bases between. The CDR3 sequence is 15 residues long. CDR3 sequence: CASSYSIWVRETQYF. The CDR3 coding sequence is TGTGCCAGCAGTTACTCTATCTGGGTTCGGGAGACCCAGTACTTC.

The chain uses TRBV2 and TRBJ2-4; D may be TRBD1 (6 bases). The germline V gene has CDR1 SNHLY and CDR2 FYNNEI. This CDR3 has 15 amino acids. V lost 2 bases, J lost 0 bases, and 8 bases lay in between. The DNA of the CDR3 is TGTGCCAGCAGTGAACAGGGGATAGCCAAAAACATTCAGTACTTC. It codes for CASSEQGIAKNIQYF.

Only one count was recorded for this clone. J is TRBJ2-3 and V is TRBV29-1; unclear D gene. The CDR3 totals 12 residues. V was clipped by 4 bases and J by 2 bases, with 7 bases between them. Germline V gives CDR1 SQVTM, CDR2 ANQGSEA. DNA of the CDR3: TGCAGCGTTGTGAGGAACACAGATACGCAGTATTTT. Amino acids: CSVVRNTDTQYF.

This rearrangement joins TRBV6-5 to TRBJ1-2; 7 bases are shared with TRBD1. From germline, CDR1 is MNHEY and CDR2 SVGAGI. CDR3 length: 14 amino acids. The V and J ends lost 7 bases and 4 bases, in that order; junction bases with no gene match: 9. CDR3 nucleotides: TGTGCCAGCAAGTTGTCCGGGACAGTCTATGGCTACACCTTC. Residues: CASKLSGTVYGYTF.

J is TRBJ2-7 and V is TRBV11-2; 10 bases are shared with TRBD1. V shed 4 bases, J shed 6 bases, and the junction held 9 bases outside the gene matches. The germline V gene encodes CDR1 SGHAT and CDR2 FQNNGV. The CDR3 runs 15 residues. Here the CDR3 reads CASSSDRGRWGEQYF. The CDR3 DNA reads TGTGCCAGCAGCTCAGACAGGGGGCGCTGGGGCGAGCAGTACTTC.

The V and J genes are TRBV7-6 and TRBJ2-1, with D perhaps matching TRBD1 (5 bases). Germline assignment: CDR1 SGHVS and CDR2 FNYEAQ. V shed 5 bases and J shed 8 bases, with 16 bases lying between them. CDR3 length: 14 amino acids. The CDR3 reads CASSRIQDVDEQFF. CDR3 coding DNA: TGTGCCAGCAGCCGCATACAGGACGTCGATGAGCAGTTCTTC.

This clone is a singleton in its sample. This chain joins TRBV19 and TRBJ1-1; D might be TRBD1 (6 bases). Germline V gives CDR1 LNHDA, CDR2 SQIVND (reference sequence). Between the trimmed V and J ends, which lost 3 bases and 3 bases, there was a span of 11 bases. CDR3 size: 14 residues. As DNA, the CDR3 is TGTGCCAGTAGTATCCAGGCAGGGGACACTGAAGCTTTCTTT. Its protein product is CASSIQAGDTEAFF.

V and J are TRBV7-2 and TRBJ2-7; D is unclear. Trimming pared 0 bases from V and 0 bases from J, leaving 6 bases between. Germline V gene data show CDR1 as SGHTA and CDR2 as FQGNSA. The CDR3 covers 14 residues. DNA for the CDR3: TGTGCCAGCAGCTTAGCGGTGAGCTCCTACGAGCAGTACTTC. Amino acid sequence: CASSLAVSSYEQYF.

This clone was seen more than once but under ten times. The chain uses TRBV20-1 and TRBJ2-3, with unresolved D. The ends were cut back, 3 bases at V and 0 bases at J, with 7 bases in the middle. Germline CDR1 DFQATT, CDR2 SNEGSKA (reference sequence). CDR3 length: 13 amino acids. CDR3 bases: TGCAGTGCTAGTTCCCCTAGCACAGATACGCAGTATTTT. Translating gives CSASSPSTDTQYF.

This sequence joins TRBV10-3 and TRBJ1-5; a possible D gene is TRBD1 (6 bases). CDR1 and CDR2 (germline): ENHRY, SYGVKD. CDR3 length equals 16 residues. Trimming left V 10 bases short and J 0 bases short, with 19 bases between. The CDR3 DNA is TGTGCCACCAGGGGCGGCCAGACGGGTAGCAATCAGCCCCAGCATTTT. Translated, it gives CATRGGQTGSNQPQHF.

The V call is TRBV5-6, the J call TRBJ1-1; D is undetermined. Trimming removed 7 bases from V and 4 bases from J, with 17 bases in between. This CDR3 has 14 amino acids. The germline V gene has CDR1 SGHDT and CDR2 YYEEEE. CDR3 loop: CASGRFLVITEAFF. CDR3 coding DNA: TGTGCCAGCGGCCGTTTTCTGGTTATCACTGAAGCTTTCTTT.

The J gene is TRBJ1-5, the V gene TRBV3-1 (or the pseudogene TRBV3-2); D gene uncertain. Germline CDR1 reads LGHDT; CDR2 reads YNNKEL (reference sequence). The V gene lost 1 base and the J gene lost 2 bases, with 6 bases spanning the gap. This CDR3 spans 14 amino acids. CDR3 nucleotide sequence: TGTGCCAGCAGCCAAGGTATGGGCAATCAGCCCCAGCATTTT. Its protein product is CASSQGMGNQPQHF.

The rearrangement joins TRBV2 to TRBJ2-7; D call uncertain. V lost 6 bases and J 6 bases, leaving 12 bases between the germline ends. This CDR3 region has 12 residues. Germline-derived CDR1 and CDR2 are SNHLY and FYNNEI. CDR3 nucleotides: TGTGCCAGCAGAGGCCCCCTCGCCGAGCAGTACTTC. Translated: CASRGPLAEQYF. The full variable domain, in which reference TRBV2 and TRBJ2-7 provide the parts outside the CDR3, is EPEVTQTPSHQVTQMGQEVILRCVPISNHLYFYWYRQILGQKVEFLVSFYNNEISEKSEIFDDQFSVERPDGSNFTLKIRSTKLEDSAMYFCASRGPLAEQYFGPGTRLTVT.

The sample holds a few counts of this clone. The chain uses TRBV7-9 and TRBJ2-1, with 8 bases identical to TRBD2. With V trimmed by 5 bases and J by 5 bases, 11 bases remained unmatched. The CDR3 covers 16 residues. Germline assignment: CDR1 SEHNR and CDR2 FQNEAQ (reference sequence). CDR3 sequence: CASSRRGTSVNNEQFF. The CDR3 DNA follows: TGTGCCAGCAGCCGAAGGGGGACTAGTGTTAACAATGAGCAGTTCTTC.

The rearrangement links TRBV5-1 to TRBJ2-7; 11 nucleotides agree with TRBD1. Germline lookup yields CDR1 SGHRS and CDR2 YFSETQ. The CDR3 is 15 residues long. Unmatched junction bases numbered 5, after V lost 2 bases and J lost 4 bases. The CDR3 protein is CASSLGTGGSYEQYF. The CDR3 DNA follows: TGCGCCAGCAGCTTAGGGACAGGGGGTTCTTACGAGCAGTACTTC.

The chain carries TRBV7-9 and TRBJ2-1; possible D gene TRBD1, 6 bases. The CDR3 covers 13 residues. The germline gives CDR1 SEHNR, CDR2 FQNEAQ (reference sequence). V lost 4 bases to trimming and J lost 6 bases, with 10 bases between them. CDR3 amino acids: CASSWGRSNEQFF. CDR3 in DNA: TGTGCCAGCAGCTGGGGGCGGAGCAATGAGCAGTTCTTC. The full variable domain, in which reference TRBV7-9 and TRBJ2-1 provide the parts outside the CDR3, is DTGVSQNPRHKITKRGQNVTFRCDPISEHNRLYWYRQTLGQGPEFLTYFQNEAQLEKSRLLSDRFSAERPKGSFSTLEIQRTEQGDSAMYLCASSWGRSNEQFFGPGTRLTVL.

This clone was found a few times. The V and J genes are TRBV6-6 and TRBJ1-1; 9 bases are a match to TRBD1. There are 15 residues in the CDR3. Per germline, CDR1 MNHNY and CDR2 SVGAGI (reference sequence). V lost 5 bases and J lost 0; bases outside the gene matches: 4. The CDR3 DNA sequence: TGTGCCAGCAGTCTCGGGACAGGGATGAACACTGAAGCTTTCTTT. The encoded protein is CASSLGTGMNTEAFF.

The chain employs TRBV6-2 or TRBV6-3 and TRBJ1-5; 7 bases agree with TRBD1. V shed 5 bases, J shed 6 bases, and the junction held 7 bases outside the gene matches. The CDR3 runs 14 residues. Germline loops: CDR1 MNHEY, CDR2 SVGEGT. In DNA form, the CDR3 reads TGTGCCAGCAGTCCAGTGGGGGACAGTCAGCCCCAGCATTTT. The encoded protein is CASSPVGDSQPQHF.

Only a few counts were recorded for this clone. This chain uses TRBV6-6 with TRBJ2-1, with a weak D call TRBD1 (7 bases). CDR1 and CDR2 (germline): MNHNY, SVGAGI (reference sequence). The V gene lost 4 bases and the J gene lost 0 bases, with 13 bases spanning the gap. The CDR3 runs to 16 residues. The CDR3 nucleotides read TGTGCCAGCAGTTTACGGGGGACAGACTCCTACAATGAGCAGTTCTTC. It translates to CASSLRGTDSYNEQFF.

This chain links TRBV14 with TRBJ2-7; D unresolved. The CDR3 contains 11 residues. Trimming removed 5 bases at V and 1 base at J, with 3 bases between. The germline CDR1 and CDR2 sequences are SGHDN and FVKESK. DNA for the CDR3: TGTGCCAGCAGCGAGTCCTACGAGCAGTACTTC. This codes for CASSESYEQYF. The full variable domain, in which reference TRBV14 and TRBJ2-7 provide the parts outside the CDR3, is EAGVTQFPSHSVIEKGQTVTLRCDPISGHDNLYWYRRVMGKEIKFLLHFVKESKQDESGMPNNRFLAERTGGTYSTLKVQPAELEDSGVYFCASSESYEQYFGPGTRLTVT.

This clone is a singleton in its sample. The J gene is TRBJ2-3, the V gene TRBV13; perhaps D is TRBD1 or TRBD2 (5 bases each). CDR3 size: 11 residues. The V and J ends lost 8 bases and 8 bases respectively, with 11 bases between them. CDR1 is PRHDT and CDR2 is FYEKMQ in the germline V gene (reference sequence). CDR3 loop: CASHFGGTQYF. The CDR3 DNA follows: TGTGCCAGCCACTTTGGGGGTACGCAGTATTTT. Using reference TRBV13 and TRBJ2-3 for the parts outside the CDR3, the full variable domain is AAGVIQSPRHLIKEKRETATLKCYPIPRHDTVYWYQQGPGQDPQFLISFYEKMQSDKGSIPDRFSAQQFSDYHSELNMSSLELGDSALYFCASHFGGTQYFGPGTRLTVL.

The gene calls are TRBV5-6 and TRBJ1-3, with unresolved D. The CDR3 runs 17 residues. CDR1 SGHDT and CDR2 YYEEEE come from the germline V gene. The ends were cut back, 0 bases at V and 0 bases at J, with 13 bases in the middle. CDR3 in DNA: TGTGCCAGCAGCTTGGAATTGGCCGAGAGCTCTGGAAACACCATATATTTT. Amino acid sequence: CASSLELAESSGNTIYF.

CDR3 residues: CASSPRDYRGTEAFF. CDR3 bases: TGTGCCAGCAGCCCACGAGACTACCGTGGGACTGAAGCTTTCTTT. This chain connects TRBV7-2 to TRBJ1-1; D is undetermined. This CDR3 has 15 amino acids. The ends were cut back, 5 bases at V and 5 bases at J, with 18 bases in the middle. CDR1 SGHTA and CDR2 FQGNSA come from the germline V gene.